These 27 T cell receptor beta chains share one sample of origin, sequenced in a study of blood T cell repertoires in COVID-19. The method was immunoSEQ multiplex PCR; TCRdb's version includes in-frame clones alone and lacks a portion of them. This table has 80,000 to 95,000 clones, roughly 87% appearing once. Sequenced: peripheral blood. Receptors were obtained from a woman aged 50 to 60 with active or convalescent COVID-19.

The chain uses TRBV19 and TRBJ1-5; D gene unclear. The CDR3 is 15 amino acids. Per the germline V gene, CDR1 is LNHDA and CDR2 is SQIVND (reference sequence). V was pared by 7 bases and J by 1 base, with 14 bases between. The CDR3 DNA follows: TGTGCCAGTACCTCTATCGGGATGAGCAATCAGCCCCAGCATTTT. It codes for CASTSIGMSNQPQHF.

The chain has TRBV5-5 and TRBJ1-4; D gene unclear. V was clipped by 4 bases and J by 6 bases, with 7 bases between them. Germline V lookup: CDR1 SGHKS, CDR2 YYEKEE (reference sequence). The CDR3 loop spans 12 amino acids. Here the CDR3 reads CASSPHDEKLFF. CDR3 coding DNA: TGTGCCAGCAGCCCACACGATGAAAAACTGTTTTTT.

This chain joins TRBV6-2 or TRBV6-3 and TRBJ1-1; a possible D gene is TRBD1 (6 bases). Germline V gene data show CDR1 as MNHEY and CDR2 as SVGEGT. The germline V and J ends were trimmed by 2 bases and 0 bases, with 13 bases remaining between them. This CDR3 spans 16 amino acids. The CDR3 loop is CASSYVKGDLNTEAFF. The CDR3 DNA reads TGTGCCAGCAGTTACGTGAAGGGGGACCTGAACACTGAAGCTTTCTTT.

This chain links TRBV7-2 with TRBJ1-2; D gene ambiguous. The length of the CDR3 is 13 residues. Trimming shortened V by 0 bases and J by 6 bases, and 8 bases separated the two germline ends. From germline, CDR1 is SGHTA and CDR2 FQGNSA. This CDR3 reads CASSLASGDGYTF. CDR3 bases: TGTGCCAGCAGCTTAGCTTCGGGAGATGGCTACACCTTC.

The sample holds many counts of this clone. The gene calls are TRBV12-5 and TRBJ2-2, with 9 bases lining up with TRBD1. The CDR3 is 15 residues long. The germline CDR1 and CDR2 sequences are LGHNT and FRNRAP. V shed 5 bases, J shed 7 bases, and the junction held 8 bases outside the gene matches. This chain's CDR3 is CASGPGTGMVGELFF. CDR3 bases: TGTGCTAGTGGTCCCGGGACAGGGATGGTCGGGGAGCTGTTTTTT.

The chain is built from TRBV9 and TRBJ2-2; the match to TRBD1 covers 10 bases. This CDR3 region has 17 residues. Germline V lookup: CDR1 SGDLS, CDR2 YYNGEE. With V trimmed by 4 bases and J by 6 bases, 12 bases remained unmatched. The CDR3 DNA sequence: TGTGCCAGCAGCTCCATGGCCGGGACAGGGGCTCCCGGGGAGCTGTTTTTT. The encoded protein is CASSSMAGTGAPGELFF.

This chain joins TRBV27 and TRBJ1-6; D call uncertain. The CDR3 covers 16 residues. Germline V gene lookup returns CDR1 MNHEY and CDR2 SMNVEV (reference sequence). V lost 1 base to trimming and J lost 0 bases, with 7 bases between them. CDR3 region: CASSLFSSSYNSPLHF. CDR3 sequence (DNA): TGTGCCAGCAGTTTATTCTCGAGCTCCTATAATTCACCCCTCCACTTT.

This chain joins TRBV4-1 and TRBJ2-5, with 7 bases fitting TRBD1. Germline V gives CDR1 MGHRA, CDR2 YSYEKL. The CDR3 has 16 amino acids. The junction had 12 bases not matched to a gene; V was cut back by 3 bases and J by 5 bases. The CDR3 region has the DNA TGCGCCAGCAGCCACGAACCGCCGACAGGGCGGGAGACCCAGTACTTC. This gives the protein CASSHEPPTGRETQYF.

This chain uses TRBV5-1 with TRBJ2-7, with D maybe TRBD2 (7 bases). Looked up from germline, CDR1 is SGHRS and CDR2 is YFSETQ. V lost 3 bases to trimming and J lost 1 base, with 14 bases between them. This CDR3 is built from 15 residues. CDR3 amino acids: CASSSSAGASYEQYF. In DNA form, the CDR3 reads TGCGCCAGCAGCTCGTCTGCGGGGGCGTCCTACGAGCAGTACTTC.

CDR3: CASSPRDTQETQYF. The DNA of the CDR3 is TGTGCCAGCTCACCCCGGGACACCCAAGAGACCCAGTACTTC. The chain is built from TRBV18 and TRBJ2-5; tentatively, D is TRBD1 (6 bases). The length of the CDR3 is 14 residues. V was shortened by 3 bases and J by 1 base, with 9 bases between the two germline ends. Germline assignment: CDR1 KGHSH and CDR2 LQKENI.

V is TRBV4-3 and J is TRBJ1-4; TRBD1 might be the D (5 bases). The CDR3 loop spans 15 amino acids. V was shortened by 3 bases and J by 6 bases, with 14 bases between the two germline ends. In germline, CDR1 is LGHNA, CDR2 YSLEER. CDR3 region: CASSQDLGRHEKLFF. The CDR3 region has the DNA TGCGCCAGCAGCCAGGATCTGGGGCGGCATGAAAAACTGTTTTTT.

V and J are TRBV3-1 (or the pseudogene TRBV3-2) and TRBJ1-2, with D unresolved. The CDR3 is 13 amino acids. Trimming took off 1 base at V and 2 bases at J, with 5 bases between the two ends. Germline loops: CDR1 LGHDT, CDR2 YNNKEL (reference sequence). CDR3 sequence: CASSQAQNYGYTF. CDR3 coding DNA: TGTGCCAGCAGCCAAGCACAGAACTATGGCTACACCTTC.

V gene TRBV7-2 combines with J gene TRBJ2-7, with TRBD2 as a possible D gene (6 bases). Germline CDR1 is SGHTA and CDR2 is FQGNSA. The CDR3 length is 14 residues. The ends were cut back, 1 base at V and 3 bases at J, with 10 bases in the middle. The DNA for the CDR3 is TGTGCCAGCAGCTTAGGGGGGGACCTCTACGAGCAGTACTTC. As protein: CASSLGGDLYEQYF.

The chain has TRBV19 and TRBJ1-1; 9 bases match TRBD1. CDR3 size: 15 residues. Germline trimming cut 6 bases from V and 0 bases from J; bases unmatched to any gene: 5. The germline V gene has CDR1 LNHDA and CDR2 SQIVND (reference sequence). CDR3 sequence: CASSYRGPVNTEAFF. The CDR3 nucleotides read TGTGCCAGTAGCTACAGGGGGCCCGTGAACACTGAAGCTTTCTTT.

J is TRBJ2-3 and V is TRBV4-2, with 7 bases that match TRBD1. The germline V gene encodes CDR1 LGHNA and CDR2 YNFKEQ. V lost 4 bases and J lost 1; bases outside the gene matches: 2. This CDR3 comprises 14 residues. The CDR3 region is CASSRQGGTDTQYF. The CDR3 bases are TGTGCCAGCAGCCGACAGGGCGGCACAGATACGCAGTATTTT.

The chain carries TRBV9 and TRBJ2-5; D unresolved. Germline V lookup: CDR1 SGDLS, CDR2 YYNGEE. The germline V and J ends were trimmed by 0 bases and 1 base, with 7 bases remaining between them. CDR3 length: 14 amino acids. CDR3: CASSVGSLQETQYF. In nucleotides, the CDR3 is TGTGCCAGCAGCGTAGGTTCCCTCCAAGAGACCCAGTACTTC.

The chain is built from TRBV7-8 and TRBJ2-1; D possibly corresponds to TRBD1 (5 bases). Trimming removed 6 bases at V and 7 bases at J, with 13 bases between. The CDR3 spans 13 residues. The V gene's germline CDR1 is SGHVS and CDR2 FQNEAQ. CDR3 region: CASSYRTGNEQFF. CDR3 sequence (DNA): TGTGCCAGCAGTTACAGGACCGGGAATGAGCAGTTCTTC.

This rearrangement joins TRBV7-6 to TRBJ2-2; 10 bases align to TRBD1. The germline gives CDR1 SGHVS, CDR2 FNYEAQ. The CDR3 contains 17 residues. V shed 4 bases and J 5 bases; nucleotides not matched to a gene: 10. DNA for the CDR3: TGTGCCAGCAGCTCTACCCCGAGACAGGGGGCGACCGGGGAGCTGTTTTTT. It is translated as CASSSTPRQGATGELFF.

CDR3 in amino acids: CASSPHHGNYNEQFF. In DNA, the CDR3 is TGTGCCAGCAGCCCCCACCACGGGAACTACAATGAGCAGTTCTTC. The gene calls are TRBV9 and TRBJ2-1, with D possibly being TRBD2 (5 bases). Germline-derived CDR1 and CDR2 are SGDLS and YYNGEE. Trimming removed 4 bases from V and 3 bases from J, with 14 bases in between. This CDR3 region has 15 residues. The variable domain in full, completed from reference TRBV9 and TRBJ2-1, reads DSGVTQTPKHLITATGQRVTLRCSPRSGDLSVYWYQQSLDQGLQFLIQYYNGEERAKGNILERFSAQQFPDLHSELNLSSLELGDSALYFCASSPHHGNYNEQFFGPGTRLTVL.

The genes are TRBV29-1 and TRBJ1-2; no definite D call. The V end was cut by 4 bases, the J end by 6 bases, with 9 bases between. This CDR3 has 11 amino acids. Germline CDR1 and CDR2: SQVTM and ANQGSEA. In nucleotides, the CDR3 is TGCAGCGTTGGTCAGGAGGATGGCTACACCTTC. As protein: CSVGQEDGYTF.

The V and J genes are TRBV5-4 and TRBJ2-5; 7 nucleotides match TRBD2. The CDR3 consists of 14 residues. With V trimmed by 4 bases and J by 3 bases, 6 bases remained unmatched. Germline V CDR1 and CDR2: SGHNT, YYREEE (reference sequence). The CDR3 loop is CASSPGGLEETQYF. The CDR3 nucleotides are TGTGCCAGCAGCCCGGGGGGTCTGGAAGAGACCCAGTACTTC.

The chain combines TRBV29-1 with TRBJ2-1; D perhaps matches TRBD2 (6 bases). CDR3 length: 15 amino acids. The V end lost 1 base, the J end lost 6 bases, and 16 bases lay between the germline ends. Germline values: CDR1 SQVTM, CDR2 ANQGSEA. In DNA form, the CDR3 reads TGCAGCGTTGAAGTCGCCGGGGGTGGTCTCAATGAGCAGTTCTTC. Protein product: CSVEVAGGGLNEQFF.

This chain joins TRBV6-6 and TRBJ1-1; TRBD1 aligns across 8 bases. Germline V gene lookup returns CDR1 MNHNY and CDR2 SVGAGI (reference sequence). Trimming at V came to 0 bases and at J to 2 bases, leaving 5 bases not matched to a gene. This CDR3 has 16 residues. This chain's CDR3 is CASSYSGQGLNTEAFF. As DNA, the CDR3 is TGTGCCAGCAGTTACTCCGGACAGGGCCTAAACACTGAAGCTTTCTTT.

The V call is TRBV5-1, the J call TRBJ2-7; TRBD1 matches at 10 bases. CDR3 length: 16 amino acids. Per germline, CDR1 SGHRS and CDR2 YFSETQ. The V and J ends lost 7 bases and 1 base, in that order; junction bases with no gene match: 11. The CDR3 sequence: CASAELGTGASYEQYF. In DNA form, the CDR3 reads TGCGCCAGCGCAGAGCTAGGGACAGGGGCATCCTACGAGCAGTACTTC.

The chain joins TRBV5-1 to TRBJ2-1; TRBD2 matches at 7 bases. The CDR3 length is 15 residues. The V and J ends lost 6 bases and 2 bases, in that order; junction bases with no gene match: 8. From germline, CDR1 is SGHRS and CDR2 YFSETQ. CDR3 residues: CASNLGGQAYNEQFF. The CDR3 DNA reads as TGCGCCAGCAATTTGGGAGGGCAGGCCTACAATGAGCAGTTCTTC.

This rearrangement joins TRBV27 to TRBJ1-5; D gene unclear. Trimming took off 2 bases at V and 0 bases at J, with 8 bases between the two ends. This CDR3 is 15 amino acids long. The germline CDR1 and CDR2 sequences are MNHEY and SMNVEV (reference sequence). The CDR3 is CASSLRVNSNQPQHF. The CDR3 nucleotides are TGTGCCAGCAGTTTACGTGTTAATAGCAATCAGCCCCAGCATTTT.

This clone has more than one count but fewer than ten. This chain uses TRBV5-6 with TRBJ2-4; 9 bases agree with TRBD1. The germline V gene has CDR1 SGHDT and CDR2 YYEEEE. Trimming at V came to 4 bases and at J to 3 bases, leaving 5 bases not matched to a gene. The CDR3 totals 15 residues. The CDR3 region is CASSMRTGDKNIQYF. The CDR3 coding sequence is TGTGCCAGCAGCATGAGGACAGGGGACAAAAACATTCAGTACTTC.